Shown below are 6 T cell receptor beta chains from a single sample sequenced in a study of control samples from healthy donors and cancer patients. The protocol was immunoSEQ multiplex PCR, while the TCRdb copy is restricted to in-frame clones and leaves out a portion. The sample shows about 51,000 clones, under 90% of them seen only once. The sample taken for sequencing was blood. These receptors originate from a man aged 70 or older in good health.

This sequence joins TRBV11-2 and TRBJ1-1; TRBD1 might be the D (5 bases). Germline CDR1 is SGHAT and CDR2 is FQNNGV. Trimming removed 6 bases at V and 3 bases at J, with 14 bases between. The CDR3 consists of 14 residues. CDR3 coding DNA: TGTGCCAGCAGGGGCTTCAGGGAACACACTGAAGCTTTCTTT. It encodes CASRGFREHTEAFF.

The genes are TRBV24-1 and TRBJ2-3, with 8 bases aligning to TRBD1. Germline CDR1 and CDR2: KGHDR and SFDVKD. This CDR3 has 16 amino acids. Trimming cost V 2 bases and J 4 bases; bases outside gene matches: 7. CDR3 DNA sequence: TGTGCCACCAGTGATTCCGGACAGGGTATGCCAGATACGCAGTATTTT. This sequence encodes CATSDSGQGMPDTQYF.

This rearrangement joins TRBV4-2 to TRBJ2-1, with TRBD2 matching 10 bases. CDR3 size: 15 residues. Trimming cost V 7 bases and J 7 bases; bases outside gene matches: 10. The germline gives CDR1 LGHNA, CDR2 YNFKEQ. This chain's CDR3 is CASNPGLAGVNEQFF. CDR3 DNA sequence: TGTGCCAGCAATCCGGGTCTAGCGGGAGTTAATGAGCAGTTCTTC.

This clone was counted once. This rearrangement joins TRBV24-1 to TRBJ2-2; the match to TRBD1 covers 7 bases. This CDR3 is 14 amino acids long. The V and J ends lost 5 bases and 7 bases, in that order; junction bases with no gene match: 6. CDR1 and CDR2 from the germline V gene are KGHDR and SFDVKD. The CDR3 nucleotides are TGTGCCACCAGTGGTAGGGGGCGAGACGGGGAGCTGTTTTTT. Residues: CATSGRGRDGELFF.

The chain combines TRBV29-1 with TRBJ1-1; perhaps TRBD1 as D (6 bases). The CDR3 extends over 12 amino acids. The V gene lost 5 bases and the J gene lost 7 bases, with 14 bases spanning the gap. Germline values: CDR1 SQVTM, CDR2 ANQGSEA. The DNA of the CDR3 is TGCAGCGTTCTGGACAGAAAGGATGAAGCTTTCTTT. This gives the protein CSVLDRKDEAFF.

This chain connects TRBV5-6 to TRBJ1-2; the D is unclear. The CDR3 is made up of 13 amino acids. The V end was cut by 0 bases, the J end by 7 bases, with 10 bases between. Germline V gene data show CDR1 as SGHDT and CDR2 as YYEEEE. The DNA of the CDR3 is TGTGCCAGCAGCTTGGTAAGGAAGGCTGGCTACACCTTC. As protein: CASSLVRKAGYTF.